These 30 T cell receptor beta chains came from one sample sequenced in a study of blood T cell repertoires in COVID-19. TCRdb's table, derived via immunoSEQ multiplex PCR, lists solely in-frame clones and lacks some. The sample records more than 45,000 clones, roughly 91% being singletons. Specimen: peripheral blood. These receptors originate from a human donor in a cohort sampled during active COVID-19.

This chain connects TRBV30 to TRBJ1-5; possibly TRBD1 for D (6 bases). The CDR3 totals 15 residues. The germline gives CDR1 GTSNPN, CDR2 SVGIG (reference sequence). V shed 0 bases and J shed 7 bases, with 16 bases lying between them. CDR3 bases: TGTGCCTGGAGTGTAAAAGGGCAGGGGCGACAGCCCCAGCATTTT. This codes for CAWSVKGQGRQPQHF. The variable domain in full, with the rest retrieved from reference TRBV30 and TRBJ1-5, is SQTIHQWPATLVQPVGSPLSLECTVEGTSNPNLYWYRQAAGRGLQLLFYSVGIGQISSEVPQNLSASRPQDRQFILSSKKLLLSDSGFYLCAWSVKGQGRQPQHFGDGTRLSIL.

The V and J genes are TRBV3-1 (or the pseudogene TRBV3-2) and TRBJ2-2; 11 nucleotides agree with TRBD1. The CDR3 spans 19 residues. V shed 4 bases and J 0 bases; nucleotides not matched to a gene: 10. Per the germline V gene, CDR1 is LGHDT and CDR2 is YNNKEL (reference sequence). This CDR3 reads CASSPVHRTGGSNTGELFF. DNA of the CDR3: TGTGCCAGCAGCCCCGTTCACAGGACAGGGGGCTCGAACACCGGGGAGCTGTTTTTT.

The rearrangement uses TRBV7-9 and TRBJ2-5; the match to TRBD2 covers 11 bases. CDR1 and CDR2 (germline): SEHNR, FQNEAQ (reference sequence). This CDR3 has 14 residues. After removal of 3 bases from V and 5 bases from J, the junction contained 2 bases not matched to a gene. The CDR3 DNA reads TGTGCCAGCAGCTTTTCTAGCGGGGGGGAGACCCAGTACTTC. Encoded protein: CASSFSSGGETQYF. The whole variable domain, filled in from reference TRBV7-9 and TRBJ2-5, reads DTGVSQNPRHKITKRGQNVTFRCDPISEHNRLYWYRQTLGQGPEFLTYFQNEAQLEKSRLLSDRFSAERPKGSFSTLEIQRTEQGDSAMYLCASSFSSGGETQYFGPGTRLLVL.

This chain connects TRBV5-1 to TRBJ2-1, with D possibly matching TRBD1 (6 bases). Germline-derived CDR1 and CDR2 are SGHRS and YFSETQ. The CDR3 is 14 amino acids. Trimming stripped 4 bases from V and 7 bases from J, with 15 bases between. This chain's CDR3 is CASSQDTGINEQFF. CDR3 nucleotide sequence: TGCGCCAGCAGCCAGGACACAGGGATAAATGAGCAGTTCTTC.

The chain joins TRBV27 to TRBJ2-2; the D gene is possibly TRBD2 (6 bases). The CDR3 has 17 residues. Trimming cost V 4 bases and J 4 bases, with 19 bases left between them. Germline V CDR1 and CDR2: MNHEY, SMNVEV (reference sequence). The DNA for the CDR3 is TGTGCCAGCAGTTCAACCGGGCTCATGGGAGGCACCGGGGAGCTGTTTTTT. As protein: CASSSTGLMGGTGELFF.

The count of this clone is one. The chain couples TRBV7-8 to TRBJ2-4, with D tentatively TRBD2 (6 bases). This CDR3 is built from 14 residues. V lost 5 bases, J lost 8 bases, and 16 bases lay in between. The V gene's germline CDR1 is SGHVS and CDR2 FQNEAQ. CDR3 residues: CASSPRDLSYIQYF. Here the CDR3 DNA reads TGTGCCAGCAGCCCGCGGGACTTAAGTTACATTCAGTACTTC.

CDR3 nucleotide sequence: TGTGCCAGCAGCCCCGGGACTAGCGGAACCTACGAGCAGTACTTC. This translates into CASSPGTSGTYEQYF. The V and J genes are TRBV9 and TRBJ2-7, with 11 positions matching TRBD2. Germline CDR1 reads SGDLS; CDR2 reads YYNGEE. The CDR3 sequence is 15 residues long. After removal of 4 bases from V and 2 bases from J, the junction contained 5 bases not matched to a gene.

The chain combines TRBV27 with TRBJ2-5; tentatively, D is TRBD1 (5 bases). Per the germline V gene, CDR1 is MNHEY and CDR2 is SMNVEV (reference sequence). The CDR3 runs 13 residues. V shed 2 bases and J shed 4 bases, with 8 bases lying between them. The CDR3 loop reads CASSLVGAETQYF. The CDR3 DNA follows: TGTGCCAGCAGTTTAGTAGGGGCAGAGACCCAGTACTTC.

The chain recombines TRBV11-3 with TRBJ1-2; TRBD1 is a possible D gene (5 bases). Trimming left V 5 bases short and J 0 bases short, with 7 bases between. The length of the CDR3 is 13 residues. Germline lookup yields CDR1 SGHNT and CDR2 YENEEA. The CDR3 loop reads CASSQQANYGYTF. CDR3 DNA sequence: TGTGCCAGCAGCCAACAGGCTAACTATGGCTACACCTTC.

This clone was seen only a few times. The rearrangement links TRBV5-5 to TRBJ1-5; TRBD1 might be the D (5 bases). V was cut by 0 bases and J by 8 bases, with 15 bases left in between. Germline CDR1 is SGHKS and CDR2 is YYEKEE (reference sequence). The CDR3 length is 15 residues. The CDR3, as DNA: TGTGCCAGCAGCTTGGAGGGGCTCTCCCGTGAGCCCCAGCATTTT. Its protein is CASSLEGLSREPQHF. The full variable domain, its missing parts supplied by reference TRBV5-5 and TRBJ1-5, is DAGVTQSPTHLIKTRGQQVTLRCSPISGHKSVSWYQQVLGQGPQFIFQYYEKEERGRGNFPDRFSARQFPNYSSELNVNALLLGDSALYLCASSLEGLSREPQHFGDGTRLSIL.

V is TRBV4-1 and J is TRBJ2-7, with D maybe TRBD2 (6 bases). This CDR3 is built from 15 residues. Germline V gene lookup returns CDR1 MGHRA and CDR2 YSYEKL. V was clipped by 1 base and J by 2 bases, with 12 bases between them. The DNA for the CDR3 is TGCGCCAGCAGCCAAGGGGAGGTGGGGGCCTACGAGCAGTACTTC. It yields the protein CASSQGEVGAYEQYF.

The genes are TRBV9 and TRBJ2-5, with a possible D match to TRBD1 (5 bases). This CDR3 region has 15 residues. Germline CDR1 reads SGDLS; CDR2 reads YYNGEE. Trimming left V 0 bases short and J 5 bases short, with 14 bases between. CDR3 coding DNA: TGTGCCAGCAGCGTAGGCCAGGGAAGGGTGGAGACCCAGTACTTC. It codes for CASSVGQGRVETQYF.

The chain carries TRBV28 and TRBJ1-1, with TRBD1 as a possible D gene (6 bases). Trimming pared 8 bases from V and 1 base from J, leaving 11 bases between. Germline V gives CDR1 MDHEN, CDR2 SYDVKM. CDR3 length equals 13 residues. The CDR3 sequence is CASHLQGNTEAFF. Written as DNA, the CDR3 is TGTGCCAGCCACCTACAGGGGAACACTGAAGCTTTCTTT. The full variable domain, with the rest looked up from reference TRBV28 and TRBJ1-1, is DVKVTQSSRYLVKRTGEKVFLECVQDMDHENMFWYRQDPGLGLRLIYFSYDVKMKEKGDIPEGYSVSREKKERFSLILESASTNQTSMYLCASHLQGNTEAFFGQGTRLTVV.

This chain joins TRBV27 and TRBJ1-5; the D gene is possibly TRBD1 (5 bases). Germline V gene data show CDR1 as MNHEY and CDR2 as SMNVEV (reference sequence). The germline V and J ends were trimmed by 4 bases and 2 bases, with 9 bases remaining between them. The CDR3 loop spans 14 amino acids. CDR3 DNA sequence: TGTGCCAGCAGTTGGCAGGGTGGCAATCAGCCCCAGCATTTT. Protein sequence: CASSWQGGNQPQHF.

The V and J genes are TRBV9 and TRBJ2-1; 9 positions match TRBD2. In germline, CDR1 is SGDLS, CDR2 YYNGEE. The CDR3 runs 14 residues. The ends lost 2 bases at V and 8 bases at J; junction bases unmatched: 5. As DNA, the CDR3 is TGTGCCAGCAGCGTGGCGGGAGGGAAGGATGAGCAGTTCTTC. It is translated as CASSVAGGKDEQFF.

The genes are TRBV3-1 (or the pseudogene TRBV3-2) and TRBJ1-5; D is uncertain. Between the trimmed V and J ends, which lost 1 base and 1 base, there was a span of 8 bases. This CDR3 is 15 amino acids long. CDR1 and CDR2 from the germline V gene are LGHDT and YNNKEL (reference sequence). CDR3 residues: CASSQGGPSNQPQHF. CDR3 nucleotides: TGTGCCAGCAGCCAAGGAGGGCCCAGCAATCAGCCCCAGCATTTT.

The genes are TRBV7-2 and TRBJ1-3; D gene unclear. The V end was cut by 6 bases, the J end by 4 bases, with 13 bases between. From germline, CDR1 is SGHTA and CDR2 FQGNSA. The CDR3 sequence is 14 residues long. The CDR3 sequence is CASSPTRTGNTIYF. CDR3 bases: TGTGCCAGCAGTCCGACTAGGACCGGAAACACCATATATTTT.

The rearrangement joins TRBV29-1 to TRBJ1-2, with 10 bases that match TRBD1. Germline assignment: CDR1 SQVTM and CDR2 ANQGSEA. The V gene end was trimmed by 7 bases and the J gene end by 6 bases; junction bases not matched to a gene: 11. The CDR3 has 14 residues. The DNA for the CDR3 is TGCAGCGGTCGGACAGGGGGGACTCTGGATGGCTACACCTTC. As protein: CSGRTGGTLDGYTF.

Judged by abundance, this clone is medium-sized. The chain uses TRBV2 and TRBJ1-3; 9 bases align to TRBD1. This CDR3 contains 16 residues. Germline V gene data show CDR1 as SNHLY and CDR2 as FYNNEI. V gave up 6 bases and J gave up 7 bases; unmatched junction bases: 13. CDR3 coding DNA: TGTGCCAGCAGAGCCGGGACAGGGTTATCTCAGAACACCATATATTTT. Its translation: CASRAGTGLSQNTIYF.

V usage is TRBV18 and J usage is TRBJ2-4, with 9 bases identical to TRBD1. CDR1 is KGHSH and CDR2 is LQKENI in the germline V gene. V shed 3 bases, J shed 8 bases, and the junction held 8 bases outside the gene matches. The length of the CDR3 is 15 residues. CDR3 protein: CASSPEQGARDIQYF. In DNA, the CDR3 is TGTGCCAGCTCACCGGAACAGGGGGCGCGAGACATTCAGTACTTC.

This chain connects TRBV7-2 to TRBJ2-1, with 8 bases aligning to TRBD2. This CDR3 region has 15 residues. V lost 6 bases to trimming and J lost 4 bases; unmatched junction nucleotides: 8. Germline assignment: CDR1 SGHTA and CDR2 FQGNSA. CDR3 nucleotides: TGTGCCAGCAGGCCCCCGGGACTAGTGTACAATGAGCAGTTCTTC. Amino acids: CASRPPGLVYNEQFF.

The CDR3, as DNA: TGTGCCAGCAGTTACGGATCAACAGGTTATAATGAAAAACTGTTTTTT. Protein product: CASSYGSTGYNEKLFF. The gene calls are TRBV6-2 or TRBV6-3 and TRBJ1-4; D is perhaps TRBD1 (5 bases). V was clipped by 2 bases and J by 4 bases, with 14 bases between them. Germline V lookup: CDR1 MNHEY, CDR2 SVGEGT. The CDR3 has 16 residues.

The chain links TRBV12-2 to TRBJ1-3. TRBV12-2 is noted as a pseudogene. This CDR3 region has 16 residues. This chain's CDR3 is CASRWGVPLSGNTIYF. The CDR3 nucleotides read TGTGCAAGTCGCTGGGGGGTACCCCTCTCTGGAAACACCATATATTTT.

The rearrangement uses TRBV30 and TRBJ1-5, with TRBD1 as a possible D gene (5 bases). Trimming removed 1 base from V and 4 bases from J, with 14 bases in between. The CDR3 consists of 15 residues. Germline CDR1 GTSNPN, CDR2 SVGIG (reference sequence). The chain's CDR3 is CAWSGQLGQNQPQHF. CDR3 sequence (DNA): TGTGCCTGGAGTGGCCAGTTGGGGCAAAATCAGCCCCAGCATTTT. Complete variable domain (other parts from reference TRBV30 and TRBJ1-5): SQTIHQWPATLVQPVGSPLSLECTVEGTSNPNLYWYRQAAGRGLQLLFYSVGIGQISSEVPQNLSASRPQDRQFILSSKKLLLSDSGFYLCAWSGQLGQNQPQHFGDGTRLSIL.

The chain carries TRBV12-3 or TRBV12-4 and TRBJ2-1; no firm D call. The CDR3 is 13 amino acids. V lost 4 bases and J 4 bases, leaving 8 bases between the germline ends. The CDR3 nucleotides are TGTGCCAGCAGTTCCACAATTTACAATGAGCAGTTCTTC. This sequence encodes CASSSTIYNEQFF.

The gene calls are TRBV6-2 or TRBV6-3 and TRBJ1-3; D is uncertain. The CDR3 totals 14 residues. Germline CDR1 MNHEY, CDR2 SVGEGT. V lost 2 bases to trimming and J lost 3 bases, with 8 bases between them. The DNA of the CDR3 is TGTGCCAGCAGTTACGGAGGCAGTGGAAACACCATATATTTT. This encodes CASSYGGSGNTIYF.

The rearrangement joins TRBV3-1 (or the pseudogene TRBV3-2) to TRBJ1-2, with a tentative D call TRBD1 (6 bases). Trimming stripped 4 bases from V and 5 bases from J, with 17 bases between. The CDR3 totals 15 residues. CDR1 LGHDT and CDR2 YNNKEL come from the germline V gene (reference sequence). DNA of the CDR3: TGTGCCAGCAGCCCCGGGGGGGGCGCAAGGTATGGCTACACCTTC. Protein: CASSPGGGARYGYTF.

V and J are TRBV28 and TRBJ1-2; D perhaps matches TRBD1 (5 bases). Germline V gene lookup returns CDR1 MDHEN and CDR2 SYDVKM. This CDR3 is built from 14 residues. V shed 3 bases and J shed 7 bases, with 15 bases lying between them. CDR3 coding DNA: TGTGCCAGCAGTTTCGGTGCAGGGATAGGTGGCTACACCTTC. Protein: CASSFGAGIGGYTF.

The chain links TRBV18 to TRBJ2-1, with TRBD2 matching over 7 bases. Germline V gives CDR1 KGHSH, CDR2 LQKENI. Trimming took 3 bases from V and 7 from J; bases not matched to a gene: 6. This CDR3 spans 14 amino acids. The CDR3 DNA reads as TGTGCCAGCTCACCGGGAGGGGTGAGGAATGAGCAGTTCTTC. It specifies CASSPGGVRNEQFF.

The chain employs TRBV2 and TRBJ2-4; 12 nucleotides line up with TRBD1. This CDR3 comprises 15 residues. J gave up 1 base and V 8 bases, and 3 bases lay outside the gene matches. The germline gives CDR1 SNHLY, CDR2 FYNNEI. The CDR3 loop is CASEGQGAAKNIQYF. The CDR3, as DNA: TGTGCCAGCGAGGGACAGGGGGCGGCCAAAAACATTCAGTACTTC.